The 30 T cell receptor beta chains in this list originate from one sample, sequenced in a study of cytomegalovirus exposure and HLA in healthy donors. A multiplex PCR was run with 60 Vbeta primers and 13 Jbeta primers. Repertoires were generated with immunoSEQ multiplex PCR, while TCRdb's copy carries only in-frame clones and drops some. The repertoire holds about 110,000 clones, with roughly 80% as singletons. Sequences were obtained from PBMCs. These receptors all come from a man between 40 and 49 years old in good health and CMV-seronegative.

V and J are TRBV4-1 and TRBJ2-4, with no clear D. Looked up from germline, CDR1 is MGHRA and CDR2 is YSYEKL. V was shortened by 1 base and J by 1 base, with 8 bases between the two germline ends. CDR3 size: 15 residues. The CDR3 region has the DNA TGCGCCAGCAGCCAAGCGGTATCTGCCAAAAACATTCAGTACTTC. Its protein product is CASSQAVSAKNIQYF.

The rearrangement links TRBV9 to TRBJ1-2, with D perhaps TRBD1 (5 bases). CDR3 length equals 15 residues. The V gene lost 3 bases and the J gene lost 8 bases, with 20 bases spanning the gap. Germline lookup yields CDR1 SGDLS and CDR2 YYNGEE. The CDR3, as DNA: TGTGCCAGCAGCGCGAGACCCATTCAGGGTGCGGGCTACACCTTC. It specifies CASSARPIQGAGYTF. Looking up the rest from reference TRBV9 and TRBJ1-2 gives the full variable domain: DSGVTQTPKHLITATGQRVTLRCSPRSGDLSVYWYQQSLDQGLQFLIQYYNGEERAKGNILERFSAQQFPDLHSELNLSSLELGDSALYFCASSARPIQGAGYTFGSGTRLTVV.

The rearrangement links TRBV15 to TRBJ1-5; perhaps TRBD1 as D (6 bases). The CDR3 spans 14 residues. V shed 4 bases and J shed 5 bases, with 12 bases lying between them. The V gene's germline CDR1 is LNHNV and CDR2 YYDKDF (reference sequence). CDR3 in DNA: TGTGCCACCAGCAAGGAACAGGGCGATCAGCCCCAGCATTTT. Translated: CATSKEQGDQPQHF.

The chain combines TRBV6-1 with TRBJ2-2; D remains ambiguous. CDR1 is MNHNS and CDR2 is SASEGT in the germline V gene. The CDR3 is 14 residues long. V shed 1 base and J shed 4 bases, with 7 bases lying between them. CDR3 coding DNA: TGTGCCAGCAGTGAAGGAACCAGCACCGGGGAGCTGTTTTTT. Protein: CASSEGTSTGELFF.

V usage is TRBV5-6 and J usage is TRBJ2-3, with TRBD2 matching 13 bases. The junction had 11 bases not matched to a gene; V was cut back by 4 bases and J by 6 bases. The CDR3 extends over 17 amino acids. CDR1 SGHDT and CDR2 YYEEEE come from the germline V gene. The CDR3 coding sequence is TGTGCCAGCAGCGAATACGGGACTAGCGGGGTCGTTGATACGCAGTATTTT. Protein sequence: CASSEYGTSGVVDTQYF.

This clone turned up a few times. V and J are TRBV9 and TRBJ1-6; D not certain. Trimming pared 0 bases from V and 10 bases from J, leaving 8 bases between. The CDR3 has 13 amino acids. Per the germline V gene, CDR1 is SGDLS and CDR2 is YYNGEE. The CDR3 loop reads CASSVDSRSPLHF. CDR3 coding DNA: TGTGCCAGCAGCGTAGACAGCCGATCACCCCTCCACTTT. Combining the CDR3 with reference TRBV9 and TRBJ1-6 gives the whole variable domain DSGVTQTPKHLITATGQRVTLRCSPRSGDLSVYWYQQSLDQGLQFLIQYYNGEERAKGNILERFSAQQFPDLHSELNLSSLELGDSALYFCASSVDSRSPLHFGNGTRLTVT.

The chain combines TRBV18 with TRBJ2-7; 7 positions match TRBD1. This CDR3 comprises 13 residues. Per germline, CDR1 KGHSH and CDR2 LQKENI. V lost 4 bases, J lost 6 bases, and 6 bases stayed unmatched. The CDR3 bases are TGTGCCAGCTCACGACCAGGGACAGCCGAGCAGTACTTC. As protein: CASSRPGTAEQYF.

This clone was observed a handful of times. V usage is TRBV6-6 and J usage is TRBJ1-1, with TRBD1 matching 7 bases. The V gene's germline CDR1 is MNHNY and CDR2 SVGAGI (reference sequence). The CDR3 extends over 13 amino acids. After removal of 5 bases from V and 3 bases from J, the junction contained 3 bases not matched to a gene. DNA for the CDR3: TGTGCCAGCAGTACAGGGGAGTACACTGAAGCTTTCTTT. This translates into CASSTGEYTEAFF.

The V gene is TRBV2, the J gene TRBJ2-5; 7 nucleotides align to TRBD2. Germline loops: CDR1 SNHLY, CDR2 FYNNEI. The CDR3 spans 15 residues. Germline trimming cut 11 bases from V and 4 bases from J; bases unmatched to any gene: 16. Here the CDR3 reads CAGSSGGGFGETQYF. The CDR3 DNA reads TGTGCCGGTAGCAGCGGCGGGGGATTCGGAGAGACCCAGTACTTC.

This clone appeared once. This chain links TRBV19 with TRBJ1-3; no reliable D call. This CDR3 spans 13 amino acids. Germline V CDR1 and CDR2: LNHDA, SQIVND (reference sequence). V was clipped by 1 base and J by 4 bases, with 5 bases between them. CDR3 region: CASSIVGGNTIYF. The CDR3 DNA is TGTGCCAGTAGTATAGTCGGGGGAAACACCATATATTTT.

The chain recombines TRBV29-1 with TRBJ2-1; D call uncertain. Germline-derived CDR1 and CDR2 are SQVTM and ANQGSEA. The CDR3 has 12 residues. Trimming removed 6 bases from V and 6 bases from J, with 12 bases in between. The chain's CDR3 is CSVTHPPNEQFF. CDR3 bases: TGCAGCGTCACACACCCTCCCAATGAGCAGTTCTTC.

The genes are TRBV5-6 and TRBJ2-1, with a possible D match to TRBD2 (7 bases). V was shortened by 0 bases and J by 6 bases, with 13 bases between the two germline ends. Germline V gene data show CDR1 as SGHDT and CDR2 as YYEEEE. There are 15 residues in the CDR3. The CDR3 spells CASSLGWGGLNEQFF. CDR3 DNA: TGTGCCAGCAGCTTGGGGTGGGGGGGCCTCAATGAGCAGTTCTTC. Based on the CDR3 plus reference TRBV5-6 and TRBJ2-1, the full variable domain is DAGVTQSPTHLIKTRGQQVTLRCSPKSGHDTVSWYQQALGQGPQFIFQYYEEEERQRGNFPDRFSGHQFPNYSSELNVNALLLGDSALYLCASSLGWGGLNEQFFGPGTRLTVL.

The rearrangement uses TRBV12-2 and TRBJ2-3; the table's D call TRBD1 went unverified against the DNA. TRBV12-2 is flagged as a pseudogene. The CDR3 runs to 9 residues. Written as DNA, the CDR3 is TGTGCAAGCCAAGATACGCAGTATTTT. Translation: CASQDTQYF.

V usage is TRBV5-6 and J usage is TRBJ2-5; 8 bases align to TRBD2. The V gene's germline CDR1 is SGHDT and CDR2 YYEEEE. CDR3 length: 15 amino acids. Trimming removed 1 base from V and 5 bases from J; junction bases left unmatched: 7. CDR3 sequence (DNA): TGTGCCAGCAGCTTGAACGGGGGGGCAACGGAGACCCAGTACTTC. It yields the protein CASSLNGGATETQYF.

This clone occurred a few times. This sequence joins TRBV2 and TRBJ1-4; D ambiguous. Germline values: CDR1 SNHLY, CDR2 FYNNEI. V shed 6 bases and J shed 4 bases, with 15 bases lying between them. This CDR3 is 15 amino acids long. This CDR3 is CASSGRVKSNEKLFF. The CDR3 DNA reads as TGTGCCAGCAGCGGGAGAGTAAAAAGTAATGAAAAACTGTTTTTT.

This clone was observed a handful of times. The gene calls are TRBV18 and TRBJ1-1; perhaps TRBD1 as D (6 bases). Between the trimmed V and J ends, which lost 2 bases and 1 base, there was a span of 11 bases. The CDR3 runs 15 residues. The germline CDR1 and CDR2 sequences are KGHSH and LQKENI. This CDR3 reads CASSPSQGQNTEAFF. DNA of the CDR3: TGTGCCAGCTCACCATCGCAGGGACAGAACACTGAAGCTTTCTTT.

V usage is TRBV29-1 and J usage is TRBJ1-3, with TRBD1 as a possible D gene (5 bases). V was clipped by 7 bases and J by 3 bases, with 13 bases between them. The length of the CDR3 is 13 residues. Germline loops: CDR1 SQVTM, CDR2 ANQGSEA. As DNA, the CDR3 is TGCAGCGCCGGGGGATCAGTTGGAAACACCATATATTTT. Amino acid sequence: CSAGGSVGNTIYF.

J is TRBJ2-2 and V is TRBV11-3; D is undetermined. There are 16 residues in the CDR3. The V end was cut by 1 base, the J end by 0 bases, with 9 bases between. Germline CDR1 and CDR2: SGHNT and YENEEA. The CDR3 DNA sequence: TGTGCCAGCAGCTTAGGTTCAAGCTCGAACACCGGGGAGCTGTTTTTT. Its protein is CASSLGSSSNTGELFF.

The CDR3 region is CASSPGDPGNTIYF. The DNA for the CDR3 is TGTGCCAGCAGCCCAGGGGACCCTGGAAACACCATATATTTT. The chain recombines TRBV7-9 with TRBJ1-3; a weak D match, TRBD1 (6 bases). V was clipped by 5 bases and J by 2 bases, with 10 bases between them. This CDR3 contains 14 residues. Germline V CDR1 and CDR2: SEHNR, FQNEAQ (reference sequence).

The chain combines TRBV5-1 with TRBJ2-3; 14 bases map to TRBD2. Germline lookup yields CDR1 SGHRS and CDR2 YFSETQ. Trimming at V came to 4 bases and at J to 9 bases, leaving 10 bases not matched to a gene. This CDR3 contains 16 residues. CDR3 loop: CASSTGLAGGLTTQYF. CDR3 DNA sequence: TGCGCCAGCAGCACCGGACTAGCGGGGGGACTCACCACGCAGTATTTT.

The genes are TRBV18 and TRBJ1-4, with D possibly being TRBD1 (5 bases). CDR3 length: 14 residues. CDR1 is KGHSH, CDR2 LQKENI, per germline. The V and J ends lost 3 bases and 4 bases respectively, with 9 bases between them. The CDR3 DNA reads TGTGCCAGCTCACCGGGACTGAATAATGAAAAACTGTTTTTT. Residues: CASSPGLNNEKLFF.

This clone was recorded only once. This chain joins TRBV25-1 and TRBJ1-6; D unresolved. V gave up 5 bases and J gave up 9 bases, with 11 bases separating them. Germline CDR1 reads MGHDK; CDR2 reads SYGVNS. The CDR3 runs 13 residues. CDR3: CASSRGIGSPLHF. CDR3 DNA: TGTGCCAGCAGTCGAGGGATTGGTTCACCCCTCCACTTT.

V usage is TRBV29-1 and J usage is TRBJ2-1, with D maybe TRBD2 (6 bases). Germline CDR1 reads SQVTM; CDR2 reads ANQGSEA. The ends were cut back, 4 bases at V and 5 bases at J, with 9 bases in the middle. The CDR3 totals 12 residues. CDR3 DNA sequence: TGCAGCGTTGGTCCGGGGGACAATGAGCAGTTCTTC. Protein product: CSVGPGDNEQFF.

This chain links TRBV7-8 with TRBJ2-3; D remains ambiguous. Between the trimmed V and J ends, which lost 1 base and 4 bases, there was a span of 15 bases. The germline CDR1 and CDR2 sequences are SGHVS and FQNEAQ. This CDR3 spans 16 amino acids. CDR3 bases: TGTGCCAGCAGCTTAGGGTCCCTAGGTTTGTCAGATACGCAGTATTTT. Amino acid sequence: CASSLGSLGLSDTQYF. Full variable domain (missing parts from reference TRBV7-8 and TRBJ2-3): GAGVSQSPRYKVAKRGQDVALRCDPISGHVSLFWYQQALGQGPEFLTYFQNEAQLDKSGLPSDRFFAERPEGSVSTLKIQRTQQEDSAVYLCASSLGSLGLSDTQYFGPGTRLTVL.

The chain combines TRBV6-1 with TRBJ2-5, with D perhaps matching TRBD2 (5 bases). The germline V gene encodes CDR1 MNHNS and CDR2 SASEGT. This CDR3 comprises 15 residues. V was clipped by 6 bases and J by 2 bases, with 16 bases between them. The DNA for the CDR3 is TGTGCCAGCAGAGATGGGAGATTCCGGCAAGAGACCCAGTACTTC. Amino acids: CASRDGRFRQETQYF.

The chain links TRBV5-1 to TRBJ1-1; 10 bases line up with TRBD1. J lost 0 bases, V lost 1 base, and 6 bases had no gene match. The CDR3 extends over 17 amino acids. Germline CDR1 is SGHRS and CDR2 is YFSETQ. The CDR3 DNA is TGCGCCAGCAGCTTGTCCGCCGGGACAGGGGTGAACACTGAAGCTTTCTTT. This gives the protein CASSLSAGTGVNTEAFF.

The chain carries TRBV7-3 and TRBJ2-1; 9 bases match TRBD2. This CDR3 is built from 15 residues. V was clipped by 4 bases and J by 2 bases; unmatched bases: 3. Germline values: CDR1 SGHTA, CDR2 FQGTGA. In nucleotides, the CDR3 is TGTGCCAGCAGCTCCGAGCGGGGGGCCTACAATGAGCAGTTCTTC. Its protein product is CASSSERGAYNEQFF.

The chain joins TRBV4-1 to TRBJ2-1, with unresolved D. The CDR3 contains 18 residues. Per germline, CDR1 MGHRA and CDR2 YSYEKL. The V end was cut by 3 bases, the J end by 0 bases, with 18 bases between. The CDR3 region has the DNA TGCGCCAGCAGCCAGGGTCTAGGCCGCCGGGTCTCCTACAATGAGCAGTTCTTC. Its translation is CASSQGLGRRVSYNEQFF.

The chain employs TRBV7-8 and TRBJ2-5; TRBD2 is a possible D gene (5 bases). The CDR3 consists of 11 residues. The V gene lost 5 bases and the J gene lost 10 bases, with 11 bases spanning the gap. Germline lookup yields CDR1 SGHVS and CDR2 FQNEAQ. The CDR3 DNA follows: TGTGCCAGCAGCCCGCAGGAGGACCAGTACTTC. It encodes CASSPQEDQYF.

The chain combines TRBV2 with TRBJ1-5; no clear D gene. Per germline, CDR1 SNHLY and CDR2 FYNNEI. V lost 8 bases and J 4 bases, leaving 9 bases between the germline ends. This CDR3 spans 12 amino acids. CDR3 amino acids: CASAGTNQPQHF. CDR3 DNA: TGTGCCAGCGCTGGCACGAATCAGCCCCAGCATTTT.